This TCR beta chain emerged from a study of blood T cell repertoires in COVID-19. Study-level information: The cDNA or gDNA used as material had been derived from T cells, B-cell-depleted T cells, or PBMCs.

Per the original methods: Counts of nucleated cells, estimated from reference gene primer amplification, were obtained. Measured with immunoSEQ multiplex PCR; TCRdb has only the in-frame clones, and not every one. The V and J calls and clone size come from that table; D and trimming were worked out from the DNA. Seen here are some 200,000 clones, about 85% observed once, and the top ten hold around 3%. The sequence derives from a man in his forties or fifties who had recovered from COVID-19. The sequencing input was peripheral blood.

Written as DNA, the CDR3 is TGTGCCAGTAGTCCTCCGGGACTAGCGTTTTGGAATGAGCAGTTCTTC. Residues: CASSPPGLAFWNEQFF. This sequence joins TRBV19 and TRBJ2-1; 10 bases are a match to TRBD2. The germline V gene has CDR1 LNHDA and CDR2 SQIVND (reference sequence). The CDR3 is 16 residues long. V lost 5 bases to trimming and J lost 7 bases; unmatched junction nucleotides: 11.